This T cell receptor beta chain was recovered during a study of blood T cell repertoires in COVID-19. From germline, CDR1 is SGDLS and CDR2 YYNGEE. The CDR3 consists of 15 residues. Trimming at V came to 0 bases and at J to 5 bases, leaving 2 bases not matched to a gene. TCRdb's table, derived via immunoSEQ multiplex PCR, lists solely in-frame clones and lacks some. This table holds 120,000 to 150,000 clones, approximately 87% found once. The source of this sequence is a man in his fifties in a cohort exposed to, infected with or recovered from COVID-19 (not recorded which). The specimen sequenced was PBMCs or T cells enriched from blood (not recorded which). The chain carries TRBV9 and TRBJ1-3, with 10 bases fitting TRBD1. This chain's CDR3 is CASSVGGQGRNTIYF. The CDR3 nucleotides read TGTGCCAGCAGCGTAGGGGGACAGGGGAGAAACACCATATATTTT.